The 21 T cell receptor beta chains reported below all come from one sample, sequenced in a study of radiotherapy plus CTLA-4 blockade in lung cancer. Some clones are missing from TCRdb's copy, which holds only in-frame ones; the method was immunoSEQ multiplex PCR. The repertoire holds tens of thousands of clones, with about 79% as singletons. The material sequenced was peripheral blood, taken from a patient treated with radiotherapy plus ipilimumab. These receptors were taken from a human donor with non-small cell lung cancer who had a partial response to radiotherapy plus ipilimumab. Some clones in this sample may be carry-over from other donors' samples.

The chain has TRBV11-2 and TRBJ1-6, with no clear D. Germline V gene data show CDR1 as SGHAT and CDR2 as FQNNGV. Trimming removed 6 bases from V and 4 bases from J, with 10 bases in between. This CDR3 has 14 amino acids. The CDR3 nucleotides read TGTGCCAGCAGGCCCGCGGGTTATAATTCACCCCTCCACTTT. Its translation is CASRPAGYNSPLHF.

This clone was counted a few times. The gene calls are TRBV7-9 and TRBJ2-5, with a weak D call TRBD2 (6 bases). The CDR3 spans 13 residues. V lost 2 bases and J 3 bases, leaving 7 bases between the germline ends. Germline CDR1 SEHNR, CDR2 FQNEAQ (reference sequence). DNA of the CDR3: TGTGCCAGCAGCTTATGGGGGGAAGAGACCCAGTACTTC. Translated, it gives CASSLWGEETQYF.

This chain joins TRBV5-1 and TRBJ2-3, with TRBD2 identical over 11 bases. This CDR3 is 16 amino acids long. With 3 bases clipped from V and 2 bases from J, the junction kept 5 bases outside the gene matches. Germline CDR1 reads SGHRS; CDR2 reads YFSETQ. This CDR3 reads CASSSPSGRTTDTQYF. The CDR3 DNA reads TGCGCCAGCAGCTCCCCTAGCGGGAGGACCACAGATACGCAGTATTTT.

The V call is TRBV27, the J call TRBJ2-1; 8 nucleotides agree with TRBD2. Germline values: CDR1 MNHEY, CDR2 SMNVEV (reference sequence). The length of the CDR3 is 14 residues. Trimming at V came to 7 bases and at J to 4 bases, leaving 6 bases not matched to a gene. CDR3 DNA: TGTGCCAGCACCCGGGGGGGGTCATACAATGAGCAGTTCTTC. The encoded protein is CASTRGGSYNEQFF.

V is TRBV11-3 and J is TRBJ2-1; the match to TRBD1 covers 7 bases. With V trimmed by 3 bases and J by 2 bases, 1 base remained unmatched. CDR1 is SGHNT and CDR2 is YENEEA in the germline V gene. CDR3 length equals 14 residues. In DNA form, the CDR3 reads TGTGCCAGCAGCTTGGGACAGACCTACAATGAGCAGTTCTTC. Amino acids: CASSLGQTYNEQFF.

The J gene is TRBJ1-2, the V gene TRBV7-2, with 8 bases lining up with TRBD1. J was trimmed by 2 bases and V by 2 bases; bases with no gene match: 4. CDR3 length equals 15 residues. The germline CDR1 and CDR2 sequences are SGHTA and FQGNSA. In DNA, the CDR3 is TGTGCCAGCAGCTTATCCAGGACAGGGAACTATGGCTACACCTTC. This sequence encodes CASSLSRTGNYGYTF.

V gene TRBV4-1 combines with J gene TRBJ1-4, with 9 bases fitting TRBD1. CDR1 and CDR2 from the germline V gene are MGHRA and YSYEKL. There are 15 residues in the CDR3. The trim removed 4 bases at V and 5 bases at J, leaving 5 bases unmatched. The DNA for the CDR3 is TGCGCCAGCAGCCGAGCCGGGACAGGGAATGAAAAACTGTTTTTT. This codes for CASSRAGTGNEKLFF.

This chain joins TRBV10-2 and TRBJ1-2, with TRBD1 matching 10 bases. Germline V gene data show CDR1 as WSHSY and CDR2 as SAAADI. The CDR3 is 12 residues long. The ends lost 6 bases at V and 6 bases at J; junction bases unmatched: 1. The CDR3 DNA reads TGCGCCAGCAGCGGGACAGGGGATGGCTACACCTTC. This encodes CASSGTGDGYTF.

CDR3 amino acids: CSVVPDRGEQYF. In DNA form, the CDR3 reads TGCAGCGTTGTTCCGGACAGGGGCGAGCAGTACTTC. This chain uses TRBV29-1 with TRBJ2-7, with 9 bases matching TRBD1. With 4 bases clipped from V and 6 bases from J, the junction kept 4 bases outside the gene matches. The germline gives CDR1 SQVTM, CDR2 ANQGSEA. This CDR3 is built from 12 residues.

The gene calls are TRBV7-3 and TRBJ2-3, with 8 bases matching TRBD1. The CDR3 is 15 residues long. Germline V gene lookup returns CDR1 SGHTA and CDR2 FQGTGA. V gave up 5 bases and J gave up 3 bases; unmatched junction bases: 7. The CDR3: CASSLRTGSTDTQYF. The CDR3 nucleotides read TGTGCCAGCAGCCTTCGGACAGGGAGTACAGATACGCAGTATTTT.

The chain joins TRBV19 to TRBJ2-2; D may be TRBD1 (6 bases). V lost 4 bases to trimming and J lost 2 bases, with 8 bases between them. The CDR3 contains 14 residues. The germline CDR1 and CDR2 sequences are LNHDA and SQIVND (reference sequence). CDR3 sequence reads: CASSTTGNTGELFF. The CDR3 DNA follows: TGTGCCAGTAGTACGACAGGAAACACCGGGGAGCTGTTTTTT. The variable domain in full, with the rest retrieved from reference TRBV19 and TRBJ2-2, is DGGITQSPKYLFRKEGQNVTLSCEQNLNHDAMYWYRQDPGQGLRLIYYSQIVNDFQKGDIAEGYSVSREKKESFPLTVTSAQKNPTAFYLCASSTTGNTGELFFGEGSRLTVL.

The V call is TRBV10-3, the J call TRBJ2-7, with 10 nucleotides matching TRBD2. The junction had 7 bases not matched to a gene; V was cut back by 5 bases and J by 6 bases. CDR1 and CDR2 (germline): ENHRY, SYGVKD. The CDR3 contains 14 residues. CDR3: CAISSTSGVGEQYF. The CDR3 DNA is TGTGCCATCAGTTCAACTAGCGGGGTCGGCGAGCAGTACTTC.

This rearrangement joins TRBV6-1 to TRBJ2-7; no reliable D call. V gave up 7 bases and J gave up 5 bases, with 18 bases separating them. The CDR3 spans 14 residues. In germline, CDR1 is MNHNS, CDR2 SASEGT. The CDR3 DNA is TGTGCCAGCACCTTTCGACTGGCTAGGAACGAGCAGTACTTC. Protein sequence: CASTFRLARNEQYF.

The genes are TRBV2 and TRBJ1-6; D is ambiguous. CDR1 is SNHLY and CDR2 is FYNNEI in the germline V gene. Trimming shortened V by 7 bases and J by 0 bases, and 13 bases separated the two germline ends. The CDR3 has 16 residues. CDR3 nucleotides: TGTGCCAGCACTATCGCCGAGAGCTCCTATAATTCACCCCTCCACTTT. This gives the protein CASTIAESSYNSPLHF. The full variable domain, completed using reference TRBV2 and TRBJ1-6, is EPEVTQTPSHQVTQMGQEVILRCVPISNHLYFYWYRQILGQKVEFLVSFYNNEISEKSEIFDDQFSVERPDGSNFTLKIRSTKLEDSAMYFCASTIAESSYNSPLHFGNGTRLTVT.

The genes are TRBV7-2 and TRBJ2-5, with TRBD2 identical over 11 bases. CDR1 and CDR2 (germline): SGHTA, FQGNSA. V gave up 6 bases and J gave up 2 bases; unmatched junction bases: 5. CDR3 length equals 15 residues. CDR3 loop: CASSSSGGNQETQYF. CDR3 nucleotide sequence: TGTGCCAGCAGTTCTAGCGGGGGGAATCAAGAGACCCAGTACTTC. Together with reference TRBV7-2 and TRBJ2-5, the CDR3 gives the full variable domain: GAGVSQSPSNKVTEKGKDVELRCDPISGHTALYWYRQSLGQGLEFLIYFQGNSAPDKSGLPSDRFSAERTGGSVSTLTIQRTQQEDSAVYLCASSSSGGNQETQYFGPGTRLLVL.

This clone was seen only a few times. J is TRBJ1-1 and V is TRBV19; TRBD1 agrees at 7 bases. CDR3 size: 14 residues. V dropped 11 bases and J dropped 1; count of bases not matched to a gene: 10. Germline V lookup: CDR1 LNHDA, CDR2 SQIVND (reference sequence). Here the CDR3 DNA reads TGTGCCTCCTCACTGGGACAGCCGAACACTGAAGCTTTCTTT. Translated: CASSLGQPNTEAFF.

The table lists this clone with a count of one. Here the CDR3 reads CAWSLRRGGINSPLHF. The CDR3 nucleotides are TGTGCCTGGAGTTTGAGGAGGGGCGGGATTAACTCACCCCTCCACTTT. V gene TRBV30 combines with J gene TRBJ1-6; tentatively, D is TRBD1 (5 bases). Per the germline V gene, CDR1 is GTSNPN and CDR2 is SVGIG (reference sequence). CDR3 size: 16 residues. The V gene lost 2 bases and the J gene lost 10 bases, with 21 bases spanning the gap.

This clone has a handful of counts. J is TRBJ1-5 and V is TRBV21-1; TRBD1, the table's D call, was not compared with the DNA. TRBV21-1 is tagged as a pseudogene. CDR3 length: 15 residues. CDR3 nucleotides: TGTGCCAGCAGCAGTCCTGGACAGGGAGATCAGCCCCAGCATTTT. It is translated as CASSSPGQGDQPQHF.

This clone was seen a few times. The gene calls are TRBV11-1 and TRBJ2-7; the D gene is possibly TRBD2 (5 bases). Germline assignment: CDR1 SGHAT and CDR2 FQDESV (reference sequence). Trimming took off 5 bases at V and 7 bases at J, with 21 bases between the two ends. This CDR3 has 15 residues. CDR3: CASSNRPGSFIEQYF. As DNA, the CDR3 is TGTGCCAGCAGCAATCGCCCGGGATCCTTTATTGAGCAGTACTTC.

This clone showed up just a few times. V and J are TRBV7-2 and TRBJ1-6; D unclear. The CDR3 length is 12 residues. CDR1 and CDR2 from the germline V gene are SGHTA and FQGNSA. The germline V and J ends were trimmed by 1 base and 11 bases, with 6 bases remaining between them. Written as DNA, the CDR3 is TGTGCCAGCAGCTTAGTTCATCCACCCCTCCACTTT. Translating gives CASSLVHPPLHF.

This chain joins TRBV5-8 and TRBJ2-1, with D perhaps TRBD1 (6 bases). The CDR3 has 14 residues. Germline values: CDR1 SGHTS, CDR2 YDEGEE. V was trimmed by 3 bases and J by 3 bases, leaving 10 bases between them. CDR3 loop: CASSSGQSYNEQFF. In DNA, the CDR3 is TGTGCCAGCAGCTCCGGACAGAGCTACAATGAGCAGTTCTTC. The variable domain in full, completed from reference TRBV5-8 and TRBJ2-1, reads EAGVTQSPTHLIKTRGQQATLRCSPISGHTSVYWYQQALGLGLQFLLWYDEGEERNRGNFPPRFSGRQFPNYSSELNVNALELEDSALYLCASSSGQSYNEQFFGPGTRLTVL.